This TCR beta chain was recovered during a study of early stage breast cancer tumors. This CDR3 is 13 amino acids long. With 3 bases clipped from V and 12 bases from J, the junction kept 11 bases outside the gene matches. CDR1 and CDR2 (germline): SGHDN, FVKESK. Findings of the study overall: Enriched TCRB sequences shared across patients were mostly commonly generated sequences. Comparing each tissue with blood distinguished tumor from normal in 14 of 16 patients.

The table lists this clone with a few counts. No antigen is known for it. Using immunoSEQ multiplex PCR, the repertoire was profiled, and TCRdb retains in-frame clones only, with some absent. This sample has 25,000 to 30,000 clones, with about 60% found just once. Input material: breast tumor tissue. This TCR derives from a person in their fifties with breast cancer. This chain joins TRBV14 and TRBJ2-7; 7 positions match TRBD1. CDR3 protein: CASSHLDRSGWYF. CDR3 nucleotides: TGTGCCAGCAGCCATTTGGACAGGTCCGGGTGGTACTTC.